One sample yielded the 25 T cell receptor beta chains listed below, sequenced in a study of beta chain features in type 1 diabetes. Since all of the isolated RNA was reverse transcribed, expressed TCRB transcripts were what got sequenced. The protocol was immunoSEQ multiplex PCR, while the TCRdb copy is restricted to in-frame clones and leaves out a portion. This sample has fewer than 550,000 clones, with roughly an eighth found just once. Sequencing was performed on naive CD4+ T cells from blood. These receptors originate from a woman aged 18-29 years in good health.

The chain links TRBV4-3 to TRBJ1-5; D is unclear. The CDR3 totals 15 residues. V lost 0 bases, J lost 7 bases, and 13 bases lay in between. Germline CDR1 reads LGHNA; CDR2 reads YSLEER. CDR3 nucleotides: TGCGCCAGCAGCCAAGATCATCAGCGAAACCAGCCCCAGCATTTT. Its translation is CASSQDHQRNQPQHF.

This clone was seen a handful of times. The chain joins TRBV7-7 to TRBJ2-1, with 8 bases that match TRBD2. The V gene's germline CDR1 is SSHAT and CDR2 FNYEAQ (reference sequence). The CDR3 has 13 amino acids. The CDR3 sequence: CASLPLTGTSLFF. For the CDR3, the DNA is TGTGCTAGCCTGCCTCTAACCGGGACTAGTTTGTTCTTC.

This chain uses TRBV5-8 with TRBJ1-2; D remains ambiguous. The CDR3 totals 16 residues. V lost 0 bases to trimming and J lost 2 bases, with 14 bases between them. Per germline, CDR1 SGHTS and CDR2 YDEGEE. CDR3 sequence (DNA): TGTGCCAGCAGCTTGGGACGGCCCAGCTCCAACTATGGCTACACCTTC. It specifies CASSLGRPSSNYGYTF.

This clone has just a few counts. V and J are TRBV7-9 and TRBJ1-1; D perhaps matches TRBD1 (6 bases). Germline V CDR1 and CDR2: SEHNR, FQNEAQ (reference sequence). The germline V and J ends were trimmed by 5 bases and 4 bases, with 14 bases remaining between them. This CDR3 has 14 amino acids. CDR3 residues: CASSHTGRFTEAFF. The CDR3 nucleotides are TGTGCCAGCAGCCACACAGGGCGGTTCACTGAAGCTTTCTTT.

DNA of the CDR3: TGTGCCAGCAGCTTGGGGTCCCTAGCTTACGGGACCCAGTACTTC. It encodes CASSLGSLAYGTQYF. This chain connects TRBV7-9 to TRBJ2-5; weak D call: TRBD2 (5 bases). Trimming shortened V by 3 bases and J by 7 bases, and 18 bases separated the two germline ends. Germline V lookup: CDR1 SEHNR, CDR2 FQNEAQ (reference sequence). The CDR3 is made up of 15 amino acids.

The chain uses TRBV5-1 and TRBJ2-2, with TRBD1 as a possible D gene (6 bases). Germline-derived CDR1 and CDR2 are SGHRS and YFSETQ. The CDR3 contains 16 residues. Between the trimmed V and J ends, which lost 2 bases and 0 bases, there was a span of 11 bases. CDR3: CASSLLDRANTGELFF. The CDR3 nucleotides read TGCGCCAGCAGCTTATTGGACAGAGCGAACACCGGGGAGCTGTTTTTT.

The rearrangement links TRBV7-3 to TRBJ2-3; D not certain. V lost 1 base and J 3 bases, leaving 11 bases between the germline ends. The length of the CDR3 is 15 residues. Germline CDR1 and CDR2: SGHTA and FQGTGA. The CDR3 DNA sequence: TGTGCCAGCAGCTTAATTGGTCTTGTGACAGATACGCAGTATTTT. As protein: CASSLIGLVTDTQYF.

This clone came up a few times. Other DNA sequences in the sample encode the same CDR3. The V and J genes are TRBV29-1 and TRBJ1-2; D possibly corresponds to TRBD1 (6 bases). Per germline, CDR1 SQVTM and CDR2 ANQGSEA. This CDR3 spans 15 amino acids. Trimming stripped 0 bases from V and 4 bases from J, with 15 bases between. CDR3 in DNA: TGCAGCGTTGAAGACCATAGACAGGAACCCTATGGCTACACCTTC. Encoded protein: CSVEDHRQEPYGYTF. Based on the CDR3 plus reference TRBV29-1 and TRBJ1-2, the full variable domain is SAVISQKPSRDICQRGTSLTIQCQVDSQVTMMFWYRQQPGQSLTLIATANQGSEATYESGFVIDKFPISRPNLTFSTLTVSNMSPEDSSIYLCSVEDHRQEPYGYTFGSGTRLTVV.

This clone was seen a handful of times. The V call is TRBV15, the J call TRBJ2-7, with D possibly being TRBD1 (5 bases). CDR1 is LNHNV, CDR2 YYDKDF, per germline (reference sequence). This CDR3 contains 15 residues. Trimming removed 0 bases at V and 2 bases at J, with 11 bases between. The CDR3: CATSRDRTTAYEQYV. In DNA form, the CDR3 reads TGTGCCACCAGCAGAGATCGCACGACAGCCTACGAGCAGTACGTC.

The chain combines TRBV7-3 with TRBJ2-3; tentative D call: TRBD2 (6 bases). CDR1 and CDR2 (germline): SGHTA, FQGTGA. This CDR3 is built from 16 residues. V was shortened by 4 bases and J by 6 bases, with 20 bases between the two germline ends. CDR3 amino acids: CASSSKDWRREDTQYF. The CDR3 DNA follows: TGTGCCAGCAGCTCCAAGGACTGGCGACGGGAGGATACGCAGTATTTT.

This clone was detected only once. V gene TRBV2 combines with J gene TRBJ1-6; D call uncertain. CDR1 and CDR2 from the germline V gene are SNHLY and FYNNEI. Trimming removed 7 bases at V and 0 bases at J, with 4 bases between. The CDR3 loop spans 13 amino acids. CDR3 sequence reads: CASTSSYNSPLHF. CDR3 sequence (DNA): TGTGCCAGCACCAGCTCCTATAATTCACCCCTCCACTTT.

This chain joins TRBV5-1 and TRBJ1-6; 7 bases match TRBD1. Trimming took 2 bases from V and 9 from J; bases not matched to a gene: 8. This CDR3 contains 15 residues. Germline V lookup: CDR1 SGHRS, CDR2 YFSETQ. This CDR3 reads CASSFEGARGSPLHF. In nucleotides, the CDR3 is TGCGCCAGCAGCTTCGAGGGGGCCAGGGGTTCACCCCTCCACTTT.

This chain uses TRBV5-1 with TRBJ2-1; possibly TRBD1 or TRBD2 for D (5 bases each). Looked up from germline, CDR1 is SGHRS and CDR2 is YFSETQ. V lost 3 bases and J lost 7, with 17 bases in between. The CDR3 is 15 residues long. The CDR3 loop is CASSWGSGTRNEQFF. In DNA, the CDR3 is TGCGCCAGCAGCTGGGGATCCGGGACGAGGAATGAGCAGTTCTTC.

This clone has only a few counts. Other DNA variants within this sample encode the same CDR3. This sequence joins TRBV7-2 and TRBJ1-2; D gene unclear. In germline, CDR1 is SGHTA, CDR2 FQGNSA. The V gene lost 3 bases and the J gene lost 8 bases, with 7 bases spanning the gap. The CDR3 sequence is 11 residues long. DNA of the CDR3: TGTGCCAGCAGCTTCGTTGGGGGCTACACCTTC. Residues: CASSFVGGYTF.

In DNA, the CDR3 is TGTGCCAGCAGTGAACTTACCTTCCGGGACAGCTACAATGAGCAGTTCTTC. Translated, it gives CASSELTFRDSYNEQFF. The chain recombines TRBV25-1 with TRBJ2-1; 7 nucleotides align to TRBD1. Losses at the gene ends were 2 bases for V and 3 bases for J; bases not matched to a gene: 10. The CDR3 contains 17 residues. Germline loops: CDR1 MGHDK, CDR2 SYGVNS.

This clone was counted only a few times. V gene TRBV7-2 combines with J gene TRBJ2-5; TRBD2 might be the D (5 bases). Germline V gene lookup returns CDR1 SGHTA and CDR2 FQGNSA. The CDR3 spans 13 residues. Deletions cut 2 bases from V and 2 bases from J, with 6 bases between. CDR3 sequence (DNA): TGTGCCAGCAGCTTATGGACTCAAGAGACCCAGTACTTC. The encoded protein is CASSLWTQETQYF.

This clone was seen only a few times. J is TRBJ1-1 and V is TRBV29-1; 7 nucleotides line up with TRBD1. Trimming at V came to 6 bases and at J to 8 bases, leaving 3 bases not matched to a gene. The CDR3 has 10 amino acids. Germline CDR1 reads SQVTM; CDR2 reads ANQGSEA. The CDR3 loop is CSVRDSEAFF. The CDR3 DNA is TGCAGCGTAAGGGACAGCGAAGCTTTCTTT. The full variable domain, completed using reference TRBV29-1 and TRBJ1-1, is SAVISQKPSRDICQRGTSLTIQCQVDSQVTMMFWYRQQPGQSLTLIATANQGSEATYESGFVIDKFPISRPNLTFSTLTVSNMSPEDSSIYLCSVRDSEAFFGQGTRLTVV.

CDR3 in amino acids: CASSSLRSSTDTQYF. As DNA, the CDR3 is TGTGCCAGCAGTTCACTTCGTTCTAGCACAGATACGCAGTATTTT. The rearrangement links TRBV28 to TRBJ2-3; D gene uncertain. Germline V gene lookup returns CDR1 MDHEN and CDR2 SYDVKM. The CDR3 covers 15 residues. Trimming removed 4 bases from V and 0 bases from J, with 11 bases in between.

The gene calls are TRBV12-2 and TRBJ2-5; the listed D gene, TRBD2, was not tested against the DNA. TRBV12-2 is a listed pseudogene. The CDR3 runs to 15 residues. CDR3 amino acids: CASRRGTPLQETQYF. CDR3 bases: TGTGCAAGTCGCCGCGGGACTCCACTTCAAGAGACCCAGTACTTC.

The chain employs TRBV5-1 and TRBJ2-5; D not resolved. The CDR3 has 11 residues. Germline assignment: CDR1 SGHRS and CDR2 YFSETQ. Trimming left V 5 bases short and J 0 bases short, with 2 bases between. The CDR3, as DNA: TGCGCCAGCAGAAACCAAGAGACCCAGTACTTC. Translation: CASRNQETQYF.

The chain joins TRBV4-2 to TRBJ2-2, with D possibly matching TRBD1 (5 bases). The CDR3 runs to 16 residues. Germline V gene data show CDR1 as LGHNA and CDR2 as YNFKEQ. The V end was cut by 4 bases, the J end by 1 base, with 13 bases between. CDR3 protein: CASSPDQGRNTGELFF. CDR3 DNA sequence: TGTGCCAGCAGCCCGGACCAGGGTAGGAACACCGGGGAGCTGTTTTTT.

The genes are TRBV28 and TRBJ2-7, with no clear D. Trimming stripped 5 bases from V and 5 bases from J, with 7 bases between. This CDR3 is built from 11 residues. The germline V gene has CDR1 MDHEN and CDR2 SYDVKM. As DNA, the CDR3 is TGTGCCAGCAGTACTTCAGACGAGCAGTACGTC. Its translation: CASSTSDEQYV.

The CDR3 bases are TGTGCCAGCAGTTACCGTACGGGCACAGATACGCAGTATTTT. This encodes CASSYRTGTDTQYF. V usage is TRBV6-5 and J usage is TRBJ2-3; no clear D gene. Trimming left V 2 bases short and J 1 base short, with 7 bases between. This CDR3 region has 14 residues. CDR1 MNHEY and CDR2 SVGAGI come from the germline V gene.

This clone has only a few counts. J is TRBJ1-1 and V is TRBV29-1; TRBD1 might be the D (6 bases). Germline values: CDR1 SQVTM, CDR2 ANQGSEA. The germline V and J ends were trimmed by 6 bases and 1 base, with 15 bases remaining between them. CDR3 length equals 14 residues. CDR3 region: CSVDFGQKNTEAFF. The CDR3 region has the DNA TGCAGCGTCGACTTTGGACAGAAGAACACTGAAGCTTTCTTT.

A note on this clone: Other DNA sequences from this sample encode an identical CDR3 as well. V and J are TRBV7-2 and TRBJ2-3; D remains ambiguous. Per the germline V gene, CDR1 is SGHTA and CDR2 is FQGNSA. CDR3 size: 14 residues. Trimming shortened V by 1 base and J by 0 bases, and 5 bases separated the two germline ends. CDR3 DNA: TGTGCCAGCAGCTTAGAGGGAAGCACAGATACGCAGTATTTT. Protein sequence: CASSLEGSTDTQYF.